This TCR delta chain is from a study of γδ T cells in repeated Plasmodium falciparum infection. Study information: Timepoints: baseline, immediately before selected infections, and 21 days after every infection.

Bulk repertoires came from Vgamma9/Vdelta2+ or Vdelta2-negative gammadelta T cells flow-sorted from PBMC. A word on this clone: A read error likely explains why the TCRdb protein, taken from a much larger clone, differs from this DNA's translation at residue 22; the protein shown is translated from the DNA.

Germline CDR1 TSWWSYY, CDR2 QGS. The CDR3 is made up of 23 amino acids. TCRdb re-called the multiplex PCR reads using CATT. There are 45,000 to 70,000 delta-chain clones in the sample; roughly 1.8% occur only once, and over 12% lies in the top ten. The V gene call is TRDV1, and the J gene call is absent; the table assigns TRDD3, which was not confirmed against the DNA. The sequence derives from a pool of human donors (malaria-infected and uninfected, not separated). The specimen sequenced was gamma-delta T cells from blood. CDR3 residues: CALGGRPSYLLAYRGGYTDKLTF. In DNA form, the CDR3 reads TGTGCTCTTGGGGGACGGCCTTCCTATCTCCTGGCATACCGGGGGGGGTACACCGATAAACTCACCTTT.